The T cell receptor (beta chain) under discussion was sequenced for a study of cytomegalovirus exposure and HLA in healthy donors. The PCR ran on 60 Vbeta and 13 Jbeta primers. Method: immunoSEQ multiplex PCR; TCRdb's copy keeps in-frame clones and lacks some. The table has 100,000 to 150,000 clones, less than 90% seen once. This receptor was obtained from a man aged 18 to 30 in good health and CMV-seropositive. Sequenced: PBMCs.

The CDR3 loop is CATLEGRRLNTEAFF. The DNA for the CDR3 is TGTGCCACCCTCGAAGGGAGGAGATTGAACACTGAAGCTTTCTTT. The chain recombines TRBV15 with TRBJ1-1, with D unresolved. The CDR3 spans 15 residues. From germline, CDR1 is LNHNV and CDR2 YYDKDF (reference sequence). The V end was cut by 8 bases, the J end by 0 bases, with 16 bases between.